The rows below give T cell receptor beta chains drawn from one sample of a study of T-cell reconstitution after alpha-beta-depleted transplantation in children. TCRdb independently ran MiXCR on the PCR reads; one entry per CDR3 protein. The data contain a few hundred thousand distinct CDR3 sequences, approximately 9.7% of them singletons. Specimen: PBMCs from the stem cell graft donor, collected from the stem cell graft. Receptors originate from a human donor who donated a stem cell graft to a child with SCID. The CDR3 runs from the conserved cysteine through the conserved F or W. D genes are given only for firm matches. Not every row has a clone size; where given, it reads once, few, many or a size class.

D	V	J	length	size	CDR3	DNA
NA	TRBV5-1	TRBJ1-5	16	many	CASSTGTPGSNQPQHF	TGCGCCAGCAGCACCGGGACCCCAGGGAGCAATCAGCCCCAGCATTTT
TRBD1	TRBV6-1	TRBJ2-6	15	NA	CASSWTGFGANVLTF	TGTGCCAGCAGCTGGACAGGGTTTGGGGCCAACGTCCTGACTTTC
NA	TRBV25-1	TRBJ1-1	13	many	CASSESMVGEAFF	TGTGCCAGCAGTGAATCCATGGTAGGTGAAGCTTTCTTT
NA	TRBV5-1	TRBJ1-1	16	many	CASSLLGRSMNTEAFF	TGCGCCAGCAGCTTGCTCGGGAGGTCGATGAACACTGAAGCTTTCTTT
NA	TRBV7-9	TRBJ1-2	15	NA	CASSSPVPGGYGYTF	TGTGCCAGCAGCTCCCCGGTCCCCGGAGGGTATGGCTACACCTTC
NA	TRBV20-1	TRBJ2-1	15	many	CSARDEEGWDNEQFF	TGCAGTGCTAGAGATGAGGAGGGATGGGACAATGAGCAGTTCTTC
NA	TRBV5-1	TRBJ1-5	14	NA	CATFRGNSNQPQHF	TGCGCCACTTTTCGGGGGAATAGCAATCAGCCCCAGCATTTT
TRBD2	TRBV20-1	TRBJ2-1	15	many	CSAFSGGSSYNEQFF	TGCAGTGCTTTTAGCGGGGGGAGCTCCTACAATGAGCAGTTCTTC
NA	TRBV4-3	TRBJ2-2	15	NA	CASSQGRRGTGELFF	TGCGCCAGCAGCCAAGGACGTCGTGGCACCGGGGAGCTGTTTTTT
NA	TRBV5-1	TRBJ2-7	14	many	CASSLGGGKYEQYF	TGCGCCAGCAGCTTGGGAGGGGGGAAGTACGAGCAGTACTTC
NA	TRBV5-6	TRBJ1-2	15	many	CASSPGGATFYGYTF	TGTGCCAGCAGCCCCGGGGGGGCGACCTTTTATGGCTACACCTTC
NA	TRBV6-1	TRBJ2-1	14	many	CASSGTRAYNEQFF	TGTGCCAGCAGTGGTACCCGAGCCTACAATGAGCAGTTCTTC
TRBD1	TRBV5-1	TRBJ1-1	14	many	CASSLGQGVTEAFF	TGCGCCAGCAGCTTGGGGCAGGGGGTCACTGAAGCTTTCTTT
TRBD2	TRBV3-1	TRBJ2-3	17	many	CASSQARLAGPTDTQYF	TGTGCCAGCAGCCAAGCCAGACTAGCGGGGCCGACAGATACGCAGTATTTT
NA	TRBV5-1	TRBJ2-5	14	many	CASSLDTVRETQYF	TGCGCCAGCAGCTTGGATACGGTACGGGAGACCCAGTACTTC
NA	TRBV2	TRBJ2-1	15	many	CASRKSGGQYNEQFF	TGTGCCAGCCGAAAGAGCGGGGGACAGTACAATGAGCAGTTCTTC
NA	TRBV20-1	TRBJ1-6	13	many	CSVSRGLDSPLHF	TGCAGTGTCAGCCGGGGTCTGGATTCACCCCTCCACTTT
TRBD2	TRBV20-1	TRBJ2-3	15	many	CSAWRPSGVTDTQYF	TGCAGTGCTTGGCGACCTAGCGGGGTCACAGATACGCAGTATTTT